These T cell receptor beta chains were read from a single sample in a study of blood T cells in healthy people across ages. MiXCR was run by TCRdb on the 5' RACE reads, yielding one entry per CDR3 protein. The sample consists of 1,100,000 or so distinct CDR3 sequences, more than 35% of them appearing once. What was sequenced was blood. The receptor source for this set is an older woman in good health. Each CDR3 is given with its conserved first and last residue. Each record gives: D gene, J gene, V gene, CDR3 length, clone size, CDR3 DNA, CDR3 protein. D genes are given only for firm matches. Some rows have no size entry. The others give once, few or many, or a class for an expanded clone.

TRBD1 | TRBJ2-7 | TRBV6-6 | 15 | NA | TGTGCCAGCAGTTACGGGACAGGGATGGGCAACGAGCAGTACTTC | CASSYGTGMGNEQYF
TRBD2 | TRBJ2-2 | TRBV9 | 15 | NA | TGTGCCAGCAGCGTACTAGCGGGAGGGAACGGGGAGCTGTTTTTT | CASSVLAGGNGELFF
NA | TRBJ2-5 | TRBV29-1 | 13 | NA | TGCAGCGTCGAAGATACAGGGTATGGGACCCAGTACTTC | CSVEDTGYGTQYF
NA | TRBJ2-7 | TRBV7-9 | 15 | few | TGTGCCAGCAGCTTCCCATTGGGGGGAGGTTACGAGCAGTACTTC | CASSFPLGGGYEQYF
TRBD1 | TRBJ1-4 | TRBV15 | 16 | NA | TGTGCCACCAGCTCAGGTAGCGGGACAGGCCTTGAAAAACTGTTTTTT | CATSSGSGTGLEKLFF
NA | TRBJ1-1 | TRBV5-6 | 14 | NA | TGTGCCAGCAGCTTAGGATGGCATCTCACTGAAGCTTTCTTT | CASSLGWHLTEAFF
TRBD1 | TRBJ2-7 | TRBV5-6 | 16 | many | TGTGCCAGCAGCTCGTACCGGGACAGGGGCTCCTACGAGCAGTACTTC | CASSSYRDRGSYEQYF
TRBD1 | TRBJ2-3 | TRBV5-1 | 15 | NA | TGCGCCAGCAGCTTACAGGGGAGTGAGGGAGATACGCAGTATTTT | CASSLQGSEGDTQYF
NA | TRBJ2-5 | TRBV20-1 | 14 | few | TGCAGTGCTAGAGCGGGGCGCCTCCAAGAGACCCAGTACTTC | CSARAGRLQETQYF
NA | TRBJ2-1 | TRBV6-2/TRBV6-3 | 16 | many | TGTGCCAGCAGTTTCCTGGGTCCAGACCCATACAATGAGCAGTTCTTC | CASSFLGPDPYNEQFF
NA | TRBJ2-6 | TRBV2 | 14 | many | TGTGCCAGCAGTGAACTCTCTGGGGCCAACGTCCTGACTTTC | CASSELSGANVLTF
NA | TRBJ2-5 | TRBV15 | 22 | NA | TGTGCCACCAGCAGAGACCAGCACAGTACGACAGGGGAGGGGGGGAGGCACAATGAGCAGTACTTC | CATSRDQHSTTGEGGRHNEQYF
NA | TRBJ1-5 | TRBV20-1 | 14 | NA | TGCAGTGCCGTTGACAGAACTAGCAATCAGCCCCAGCATTTT | CSAVDRTSNQPQHF
TRBD1 | TRBJ2-7 | TRBV27 | 16 | few | TGTGCCAGCAAGCTCTCAGACAGGGCGTCCCTCTACGAGCAGTACTTC | CASKLSDRASLYEQYF
TRBD1 | TRBJ2-1 | TRBV6-5 | 19 | NA | TGTGCCAGCAGTTATTCCGGGGTATATTGGGACAGCTCCTACAATGAGCAGTTCTTC | CASSYSGVYWDSSYNEQFF
NA | TRBJ1-5 | TRBV30 | 14 | NA | TGTGCCTGGAGTGGGGACCCGTACAATCAGCCCCAGCATTTT | CAWSGDPYNQPQHF
NA | TRBJ2-1 | TRBV24-1 | 17 | NA | TGTGCCACCAGTGATCCGGGACGGGCGAGCTCCTACAATGAGCAGTTCTTC | CATSDPGRASSYNEQFF
TRBD2 | TRBJ2-3 | TRBV11-2 | 16 | NA | TGTGCCAGCAGAGTAGGCCCTAGCGGGAGTACAGATACGCAGTATTTT | CASRVGPSGSTDTQYF